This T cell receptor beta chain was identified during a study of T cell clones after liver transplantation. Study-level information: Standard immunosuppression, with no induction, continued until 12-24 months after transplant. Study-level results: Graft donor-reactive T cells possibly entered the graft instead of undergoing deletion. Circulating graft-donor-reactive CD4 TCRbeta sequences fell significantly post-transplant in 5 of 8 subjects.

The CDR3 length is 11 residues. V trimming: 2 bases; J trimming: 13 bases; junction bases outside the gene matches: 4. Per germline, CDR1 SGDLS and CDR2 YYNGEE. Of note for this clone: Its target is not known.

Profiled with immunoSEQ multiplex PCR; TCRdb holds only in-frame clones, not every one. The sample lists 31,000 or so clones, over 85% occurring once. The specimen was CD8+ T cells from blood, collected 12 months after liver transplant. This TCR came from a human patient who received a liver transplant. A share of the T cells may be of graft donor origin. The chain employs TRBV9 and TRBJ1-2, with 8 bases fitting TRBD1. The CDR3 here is CASSVRTGSTF. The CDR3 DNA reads TGTGCCAGCAGCGTCCGGACAGGGTCCACCTTC.